The TCR beta chain under discussion was sequenced for a study of shared clonotypes between healthy human individuals. TCRdb's table, derived via immunoSEQ multiplex PCR, lists solely in-frame clones and lacks some. The sample yields about 1.5 million clones, more than 95% seen once. Germline CDR1 reads MNHNS; CDR2 reads SASEGT. The length of the CDR3 is 14 residues. After removal of 4 bases from V and 9 bases from J, the junction contained 8 bases not matched to a gene. This TCR was recovered from a man under 40 in good health. The chain joins TRBV6-1 to TRBJ2-1, with 8 nucleotides matching TRBD1. Sequenced input: naive CD4+ T cells sorted from blood. This sample's subset: CD45RA+ positively selected. The CDR3 DNA reads TGTGCCAGCAGTGGCCAGGGGGCGAGACGTGAGCAGTTCTTC. It yields the protein CASSGQGARREQFF.